Shown below are 28 T cell receptor beta chains from a single sample sequenced in a study of post-analysis software for immune sequencing data. No antigen is known for these receptors. The library was made from cDNA and included unique molecular identifiers. MiXCR, run by TCRdb on the PCR reads, gives a single entry per CDR3 protein. The sample gives 700,000 to 900,000 distinct CDR3 sequences, 35% to 55% of which show up once; roughly 4.9% is in the top ten. Study-level findings and limits: TRBV5-6, TRBV5-1 and TRBV20-1 belonged to a set of about 5 TRBV segments that were more frequent in patients than controls.

Sequenced input: blood. The origin of the receptors is a girl aged 10 to 17 with multiple sclerosis.

This chain joins TRBV6-2 or TRBV6-3 and TRBJ2-7; the D call may be TRBD1 or TRBD2 (5 bases each). This CDR3 is 12 amino acids long. V was cut by 4 bases and J by 12 bases, with 16 bases left in between. The germline V gene encodes CDR1 MNHEY and CDR2 SVGEGT. CDR3 sequence reads: CASSSGTHSGYF. DNA of the CDR3: TGTGCCAGCAGTTCCGGGACCCACAGCGGGTACTTC.

This clonotype has only a few counts. The CDR3 sequence: CASSLAASLSYEQYF. Here the CDR3 DNA reads TGCGCCAGCAGCTTGGCGGCGAGTTTAAGCTACGAGCAGTACTTC. This sequence joins TRBV5-1 and TRBJ2-4; D is ambiguous. The J call may be faulty, since TRBJ2-7 better matches the DNA end. This CDR3 spans 15 amino acids. Germline V gene sequence: CDR1 SGHRS, CDR2 YFSETQ.

This clonotype was seen a few times. The chain uses TRBV12-3 or TRBV12-4 and TRBJ2-5; no definite D call. Trimming took off 5 bases at V and 11 bases at J, with 18 bases between the two ends. This CDR3 region has 13 residues. The CDR3 here is CASSPGSRNRQYF. DNA for the CDR3: TGTGCCAGCAGTCCCGGTTCCCGGAACCGGCAGTACTTC.

This clonotype appeared once. The chain joins TRBV6-2 or TRBV6-3 to TRBJ2-7; 7 bases are shared with TRBD2. The germline V gene encodes CDR1 MNHEY and CDR2 SVGEGT. V lost 7 bases, J lost 4 bases, and 13 bases stayed unmatched. The CDR3 sequence is 15 residues long. The CDR3 reads CASTQAREIEYEQYF. DNA for the CDR3: TGTGCCAGCACCCAAGCGCGGGAGATTGAGTACGAGCAGTACTTC.

This rearrangement joins TRBV4-1 to TRBJ2-7; the D gene is possibly TRBD2 (6 bases). The J call may be faulty, since TRBJ2-5 better matches the DNA end. Looked up from germline, CDR1 is MGHRA and CDR2 is YSYEKL. CDR3 size: 15 residues. The CDR3 loop is CASSQGTGGVETQYF. Here the CDR3 DNA reads TGCGCCAGCAGCCAGGGGACTGGGGGAGTGGAGACCCAGTACTTC.

The chain is built from TRBV6-6 and TRBJ1-5; a possible D gene is TRBD1 (6 bases). This CDR3 is 11 amino acids long. V was cut by 7 bases and J by 8 bases, with 9 bases left in between. CDR1 and CDR2 from the germline V gene are MNHNY and SVGAGI (reference sequence). The CDR3 protein is CASTRGEPQHF. The CDR3 DNA sequence: TGTGCCAGCACGAGGGGGGAGCCCCAGCATTTT.

Of note for this clonotype: An end of the junction differs from the germline gene, which may be a read error. V gene TRBV7-9 combines with J gene TRBJ2-7; TRBD2 matches at 12 bases. CDR1 and CDR2 (germline): SEHNR, FQNEAQ (reference sequence). The CDR3 is 16 residues long. The CDR3 nucleotides read TGTGCCGGCAGCCAACTAGCGGGAGGCACCGGGCACGAGCAGTACTTC. It translates to CAGSQLAGGTGHEQYF.

This chain links TRBV4-1 with TRBJ2-3, with TRBD2 identical over 13 bases. The CDR3 length is 17 residues. Germline CDR1 is MGHRA and CDR2 is YSYEKL. V was clipped by 2 bases and J by 1 base; unmatched bases: 3. The CDR3 spells CASSQSTSGRGTDTQYF. The CDR3, as DNA: TGCGCCAGCAGCCAATCAACTAGCGGGAGGGGCACAGATACGCAGTATTTT.

The chain recombines TRBV6-2 or TRBV6-3 with TRBJ1-5; 10 bases are a match to TRBD1. The CDR3 length is 15 residues. The germline V gene encodes CDR1 MNHEY and CDR2 SVGEGT. V lost 5 bases and J lost 6; bases outside the gene matches: 7. The chain's CDR3 is CASSGRQGAIQPQHF. DNA for the CDR3: TGTGCCAGCAGTGGTCGACAGGGGGCTATTCAGCCCCAGCATTTT.

The chain couples TRBV5-1 to TRBJ2-3; D is unclear. The CDR3 totals 16 residues. Trimming stripped 0 bases from V and 0 bases from J, with 11 bases between. The germline gives CDR1 SGHRS, CDR2 YFSETQ. CDR3 in amino acids: CASSLEADGSTDTQYF. CDR3 nucleotide sequence: TGCGCCAGCAGCTTGGAGGCGGACGGAAGCACAGATACGCAGTATTTT.

V gene TRBV24-1 combines with J gene TRBJ2-5, with D maybe TRBD1 (6 bases). CDR3 size: 13 residues. Trimming took 5 bases from V and 4 from J, leaving 10 bases between them. CDR1 is KGHDR, CDR2 SFDVKD, per germline. CDR3: CATSGGGLETQYF. The CDR3 DNA reads TGTGCCACCAGTGGTGGGGGCTTAGAGACCCAGTACTTC.

This clonotype was detected only once. This chain connects TRBV3-1 to TRBJ2-3; D perhaps matches TRBD1 (5 bases). Trimming removed 4 bases from V and 0 bases from J, with 11 bases in between. The CDR3 is made up of 15 amino acids. Germline assignment: CDR1 LGHDT and CDR2 YNNKEL (reference sequence). In DNA, the CDR3 is TGTGCCAGCAGCCCGAACAGGCCCAGCACAGATACGCAGTATTTT. Amino acid sequence: CASSPNRPSTDTQYF.

In its sample, this clonotype was seen a few times. The rearrangement uses TRBV15 and TRBJ2-1; D unresolved. Germline values: CDR1 LNHNV, CDR2 YYDKDF (reference sequence). Deletions cut 0 bases from V and 9 bases from J, with 9 bases between. The CDR3 spans 13 residues. This chain's CDR3 is CATSREGLPEQFF. The CDR3 DNA is TGTGCCACCAGCAGAGAGGGCCTCCCTGAGCAGTTCTTC.

The chain uses TRBV29-1 and TRBJ1-5; weak D call: TRBD1 (5 bases). V gave up 7 bases and J gave up 6 bases, with 19 bases separating them. The germline V gene encodes CDR1 SQVTM and CDR2 ANQGSEA. The CDR3 extends over 14 amino acids. CDR3 region: CSARGGGSGQPQHF. The DNA for the CDR3 is TGCAGCGCAAGAGGTGGGGGTTCCGGTCAGCCCCAGCATTTT.

This chain uses TRBV29-1 with TRBJ2-5; TRBD1 is a possible D gene (6 bases). There are 14 residues in the CDR3. V gave up 5 bases and J gave up 2 bases, with 15 bases separating them. Germline CDR1 is SQVTM and CDR2 is ANQGSEA. As DNA, the CDR3 is TGCAGCGTTCTACTGTGGGACATACAAGAGACCCAGTACTTC. This codes for CSVLLWDIQETQYF.

The chain couples TRBV20-1 to TRBJ2-3; no clear D gene. CDR1 is DFQATT, CDR2 SNEGSKA, per germline (reference sequence). This CDR3 has 12 residues. CDR3 sequence reads: CSTLSGGDTQYF. The CDR3 DNA follows: TGCAGCACCCTAAGTGGTGGAGATACGCAGTATTTT.

The J gene is TRBJ2-3, the V gene TRBV5-1; TRBD1 is a possible D gene (7 bases). Germline loops: CDR1 SGHRS, CDR2 YFSETQ. The CDR3 totals 16 residues. The V end lost 3 bases, the J end lost 2 bases, and 16 bases lay between the germline ends. The CDR3 DNA reads as TGCGCCAGCAGCTCTTCGACAGGGAGGAACACAGATACGCAGTATTTT. It encodes CASSSSTGRNTDTQYF.

The rearrangement joins TRBV7-2 to TRBJ2-4; D may be TRBD1 (6 bases). CDR1 and CDR2 from the germline V gene are SGHTA and FQGNSA. The V end was cut by 7 bases, the J end by 0 bases, with 22 bases between. This CDR3 spans 18 amino acids. This CDR3 reads CASNIGGVGALAKNIQYF. The DNA of the CDR3 is TGTGCCAGCAACATAGGGGGTGTTGGCGCTCTAGCCAAAAACATTCAGTACTTC.

This clonotype was observed a handful of times. The V and J genes are TRBV3-1 and TRBJ2-4; unclear D gene. V lost 1 base, J lost 13 bases, and 11 bases lay in between. Germline values: CDR1 LGHDT, CDR2 YNNKEL (reference sequence). The CDR3 has 12 amino acids. CDR3 nucleotides: TGTGCCAGCAGCCAAGTCCCTGAATGGCAGTACTTC. Translation gives CASSQVPEWQYF.

This rearrangement joins TRBV29-1 to TRBJ2-1; 14 bases fit TRBD2. The trim removed 4 bases at V and 7 bases at J, leaving 3 bases unmatched. CDR3 length: 14 residues. The germline CDR1 and CDR2 sequences are SQVTM and ANQGSEA. DNA for the CDR3: TGCAGCGTTGCCGGGACTAGCGGGAGTAATGAGCAGTTCTTC. Residues: CSVAGTSGSNEQFF.

The chain links TRBV5-1 to TRBJ1-1; D is unclear. Per the germline V gene, CDR1 is SGHRS and CDR2 is YFSETQ. The CDR3 has 14 amino acids. The V end lost 0 bases, the J end lost 5 bases, and 11 bases lay between the germline ends. The CDR3 DNA sequence: TGCGCCAGCAGCTTGGAAGCCGGCGGTACTGAAGCTTTCTTT. Encoded protein: CASSLEAGGTEAFF.

This clonotype was recorded a few times. The chain couples TRBV5-1 to TRBJ2-6, with D hard to call. Deletions cut 1 base from V and 3 bases from J, with 14 bases between. The CDR3 is 17 amino acids. CDR1 is SGHRS and CDR2 is YFSETQ in the germline V gene. The CDR3 nucleotides read TGCGCCAGCAGCTTGAATAGTGGATCGGGTGGGGCCAACGTCCTGACTTTC. This sequence encodes CASSLNSGSGGANVLTF. Variable domain in full (rest from reference TRBV5-1 and TRBJ2-6): KAGVTQTPRYLIKTRGQQVTLSCSPISGHRSVSWYQQTPGQGLQFLFEYFSETQRNKGNFPGRFSGRQFSNSRSEMNVSTLELGDSALYLCASSLNSGSGGANVLTFGAGSRLTVL.

The rearrangement links TRBV21-1 to TRBJ2-4; the table gives TRBD1 as D, unverified against the DNA. TRBV21-1 is described as a pseudogene. The CDR3 consists of 15 residues. Here the CDR3 DNA reads TGTGCCAGCCTACAGACAGGGCTAGCCAAAAACATTCAGTACTTC. Protein product: CASLQTGLAKNIQYF.

This chain connects TRBV4-3 to TRBJ1-2, with D tentatively TRBD1 (5 bases). CDR3 length: 15 amino acids. V was pared by 1 base and J by 3 bases, with 12 bases between. Germline lookup yields CDR1 LGHNA and CDR2 YSLEER. CDR3 nucleotides: TGCGCCAGCAGCCAAGGGAAAGGGGTTGACTATGGCTACACCTTC. It is translated as CASSQGKGVDYGYTF.

A word on this clonotype: At one end, the junction sequence differs from germline, possibly due to a read error. The chain links TRBV7-7 to TRBJ2-7; D is unresolved. This CDR3 comprises 15 residues. CDR1 and CDR2 from the germline V gene are SSHAT and FNYEAQ (reference sequence). The CDR3 DNA reads as TGTGCTAGCAGCCCCCGCGACGGCGAAGTGAACGAGCAGTACTTC. Its translation is CASSPRDGEVNEQYF.

The chain links TRBV3-1 to TRBJ1-4, with D hard to call. V lost 4 bases, J lost 3 bases, and 15 bases lay in between. CDR3 size: 16 residues. Germline V CDR1 and CDR2: LGHDT, YNNKEL (reference sequence). CDR3: CASSPDRGRPNEKLFF. In nucleotides, the CDR3 is TGTGCCAGCAGCCCCGATCGTGGCAGACCTAATGAAAAACTGTTTTTT.

The V and J genes are TRBV6-1 and TRBJ2-5; D gene uncertain. TRBJ2-7 explains the end of the DNA better; the J call may be wrong. This CDR3 is built from 13 residues. CDR1 is MNHNS and CDR2 is SASEGT in the germline V gene. CDR3 sequence: CASSDLGDYEQYF. CDR3 bases: TGTGCCAGCAGTGATTTAGGAGATTACGAGCAGTACTTC.

The rearrangement uses TRBV7-2 and TRBJ1-1; a possible D gene is TRBD1 (6 bases). V was pared by 5 bases and J by 5 bases, with 15 bases between. The V gene's germline CDR1 is SGHTA and CDR2 FQGNSA. The CDR3 runs 14 residues. The CDR3 bases are TGTGCCAGCAGCCCGGGGACAATTAGGACTGAAGCTTTCTTT. Translating gives CASSPGTIRTEAFF.